This TCR beta chain was sequenced during a study of cytomegalovirus exposure and HLA in healthy donors. Findings of the study overall: Later analysis demonstrated an association between a missense DCLRE1C variant and TCR beta V- and J-gene trimming. A later analysis found common viral pathogens apparently linked to several of the most significant clusters.

Regarding this clone: Its antigen is still unknown.

CDR1 is KGHSH and CDR2 is LQKENI in the germline V gene. The V and J ends lost 3 bases and 9 bases, in that order; junction bases with no gene match: 11. The CDR3 is 16 residues long. PCR employed 60 Vbeta and 13 Jbeta primers. Method: immunoSEQ multiplex PCR; TCRdb's copy keeps in-frame clones and lacks some. The sample includes 100,000 or so clones, about 76% seen only once; the top ten take about 5%. The source material was PBMCs. The genes are TRBV18 and TRBJ1-6; 7 bases map to TRBD1. The source is a woman aged 40 to 49 in good health and CMV-seronegative. The CDR3 sequence is CASSPRTDQGGSPLHF. CDR3 DNA: TGTGCCAGCTCACCCCGGACGGACCAGGGGGGTTCACCCCTCCACTTT.